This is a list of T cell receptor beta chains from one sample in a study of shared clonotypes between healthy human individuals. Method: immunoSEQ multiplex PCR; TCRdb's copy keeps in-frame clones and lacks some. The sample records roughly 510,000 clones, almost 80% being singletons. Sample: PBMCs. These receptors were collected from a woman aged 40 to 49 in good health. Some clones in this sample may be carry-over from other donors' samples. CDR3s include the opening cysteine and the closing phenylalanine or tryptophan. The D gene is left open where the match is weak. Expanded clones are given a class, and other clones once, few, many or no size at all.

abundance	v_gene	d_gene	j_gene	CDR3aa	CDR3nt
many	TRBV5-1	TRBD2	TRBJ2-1	CASSLEASGSSYNEQFF	TGCGCCAGCAGCTTGGAGGCTAGCGGGAGCTCCTACAATGAGCAGTTCTTC
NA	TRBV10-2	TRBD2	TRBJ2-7	CASSDLAGGRREQYF	TGCGCCAGCAGTGACTTAGCGGGAGGCCGTCGGGAGCAGTACTTC
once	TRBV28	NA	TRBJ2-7	CASRPLAASYEQYF	TGTGCCAGCAGGCCCCTTGCGGCCTCCTACGAGCAGTACTTC
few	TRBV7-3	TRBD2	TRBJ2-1	CASSLRLAGINEQFF	TGTGCCAGCAGCTTACGCCTAGCGGGCATCAATGAGCAGTTCTTC
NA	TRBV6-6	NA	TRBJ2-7	CASGGTESLYEQYF	TGTGCCAGCGGAGGGACCGAGTCCCTCTACGAGCAGTACTTC
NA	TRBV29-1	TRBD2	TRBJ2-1	CSVERLARNEQFF	TGCAGCGTTGAACGACTAGCGAGGAATGAGCAGTTCTTC
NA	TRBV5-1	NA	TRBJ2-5	CASSLGLGSLDETQYF	TGCGCCAGCAGCTTGGGCCTGGGATCTTTGGACGAGACCCAGTACTTC
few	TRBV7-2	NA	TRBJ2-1	CASSLEGTTEYNEQFF	TGTGCCAGCAGCTTAGAGGGGACAACCGAATACAATGAGCAGTTCTTC
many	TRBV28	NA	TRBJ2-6	CATLTEPGANVLTF	TGTGCCACCCTGACAGAGCCTGGGGCCAACGTCCTGACTTTC
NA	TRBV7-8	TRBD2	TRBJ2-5	CASSLGLAGAPETQYF	TGTGCCAGCAGCCTCGGACTAGCGGGAGCGCCAGAGACCCAGTACTTC
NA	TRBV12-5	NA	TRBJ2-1	CASDFLVEQFF	TGTGCTAGTGACTTCCTAGTTGAGCAGTTCTTC
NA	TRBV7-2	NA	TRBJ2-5	CASSLASETQYF	TGTGCCAGCAGCTTAGCTTCAGAGACCCAGTACTTC
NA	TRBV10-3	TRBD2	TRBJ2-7	CAIGGRGTSGLNEQYF	TGTGCCATCGGGGGGCGGGGGACTAGCGGGCTCAACGAGCAGTACTTC
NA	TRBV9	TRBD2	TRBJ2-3	CASSPLLAGGRGGTDTQYF	TGTGCCAGCAGCCCTTTGCTAGCGGGAGGGCGGGGGGGCACAGATACGCAGTATTTT
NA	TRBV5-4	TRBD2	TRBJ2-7	CASSWSTAGGYEQYF	TGTGCCAGCAGCTGGTCCACTGCGGGGGGCTACGAGCAGTACTTC
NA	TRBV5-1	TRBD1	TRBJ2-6	CASSRGQVDSGANVLTF	TGCGCCAGCAGCAGGGGACAGGTCGACTCTGGGGCCAACGTCCTGACTTTC
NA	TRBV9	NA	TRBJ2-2	CASSATGDYTGELFF	TGTGCCAGCAGCGCCACAGGGGACTACACCGGGGAGCTGTTTTTT
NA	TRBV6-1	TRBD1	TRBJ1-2	CASSEPGQNYGYTF	TGTGCCAGCAGCGAACCGGGACAGAACTATGGCTACACCTTC
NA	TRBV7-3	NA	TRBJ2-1	CASSLVSNNEQFF	TGTGCCAGCAGCTTAGTTAGCAACAATGAGCAGTTCTTC
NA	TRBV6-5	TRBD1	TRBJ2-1	CASSYGQGDEQFF	TGTGCCAGCAGTTACGGTCAGGGGGATGAGCAGTTCTTC
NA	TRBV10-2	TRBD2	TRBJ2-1	CASSVRSGRVSEQFF	TGCGCCAGCAGTGTTCGTAGCGGGAGGGTTAGTGAGCAGTTCTTC
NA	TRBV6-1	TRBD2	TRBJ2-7	CASSGTSILHEQYF	TGTGCCAGCAGTGGGACTAGCATACTCCACGAGCAGTACTTC
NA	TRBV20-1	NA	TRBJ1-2	CRGVDYTF	TGCAGGGGGGTGGACTACACCTTC
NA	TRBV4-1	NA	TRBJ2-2	CASSQKNTGELFF	TGCGCCAGCAGCCAAAAAAACACCGGGGAGCTGTTTTTT
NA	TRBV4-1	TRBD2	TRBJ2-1	CASSPPGLAGGSYNEQFF	TGCGCCAGCAGCCCTCCCGGACTAGCGGGAGGGTCGTACAATGAGCAGTTCTTC
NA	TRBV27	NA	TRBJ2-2	CASSLSVPANTGELFF	TGTGCCAGCAGTTTATCCGTCCCGGCGAACACCGGGGAGCTGTTTTTT
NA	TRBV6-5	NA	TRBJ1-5	CASAQAGYQPQHF	TGTGCCAGCGCCCAAGCGGGGTATCAGCCCCAGCATTTT
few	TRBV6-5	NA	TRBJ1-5	CASSSGQYNQPQHF	TGTGCCAGCAGCTCCGGACAGTACAATCAGCCCCAGCATTTT
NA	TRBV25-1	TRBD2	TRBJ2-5	CASSEYGGRQETQYF	TGTGCCAGCAGTGAATACGGCGGGAGACAAGAGACCCAGTACTTC
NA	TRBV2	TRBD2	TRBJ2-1	CASSRLAGVDEQFF	TGTGCCAGCTCCAGACTAGCGGGAGTGGATGAGCAGTTCTTC
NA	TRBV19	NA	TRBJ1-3	CATTKGEIRSGNTIYF	TGTGCCACCACAAAGGGGGAAATCAGGTCTGGAAACACCATATATTTT
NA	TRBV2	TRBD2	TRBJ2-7	CASSESASGLYEQYF	TGTGCCAGCAGTGAGTCGGCTAGCGGCCTATACGAGCAGTACTTC
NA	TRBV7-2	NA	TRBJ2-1	CASSMPRGNPSNEQFF	TGTGCCAGCAGCATGCCGCGGGGAAACCCTAGCAATGAGCAGTTCTTC
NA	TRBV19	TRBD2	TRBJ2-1	CASSIVLTSSGVYNEQFF	TGTGCCAGTAGTATAGTCCTTACGTCTAGCGGGGTTTACAATGAGCAGTTCTTC
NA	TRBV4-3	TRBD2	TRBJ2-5	CASSQEEASGETQYF	TGCGCCAGCAGCCAAGAGGAGGCTAGCGGAGAGACCCAGTACTTC
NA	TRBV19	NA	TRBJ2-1	CASSTGYPEQFF	TGTGCCAGTAGTACCGGTTACCCCGAGCAGTTCTTC
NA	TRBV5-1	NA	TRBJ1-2	CASSSPPGGDGYTF	TGCGCCAGCAGCTCTCCTCCGGGGGGCGATGGCTACACCTTC
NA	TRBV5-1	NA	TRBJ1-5	CASSLGGGSDQPQHF	TGCGCCAGCAGCTTGGGTGGGGGGAGCGATCAGCCCCAGCATTTT
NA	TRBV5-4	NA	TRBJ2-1	CASRWDLAGNYNEQFF	TGTGCCAGCAGATGGGACCTTGCGGGAAACTACAATGAGCAGTTCTTC
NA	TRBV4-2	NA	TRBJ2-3	CASSQGRSTDTQYF	TGTGCCAGCAGCCAGGGACGTAGCACAGATACGCAGTATTTT
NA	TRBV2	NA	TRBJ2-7	CASSNTYEQYF	TGTGCCAGCAGTAACACCTACGAGCAGTACTTC
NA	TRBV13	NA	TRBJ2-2	CASRFGRVLGDNTGELFF	TGTGCCAGCAGATTCGGACGCGTATTAGGGGACAACACCGGGGAGCTGTTTTTT
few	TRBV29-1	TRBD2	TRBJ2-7	CSARAGVAYEQYF	TGCAGCGCTCGAGCGGGAGTGGCCTACGAGCAGTACTTC
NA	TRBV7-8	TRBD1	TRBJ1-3	CASSLGGTGSGNTIYF	TGTGCCAGCAGCTTAGGAGGGACAGGCTCTGGAAACACCATATATTTT
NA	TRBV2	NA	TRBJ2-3	CASRSASTDTQYF	TGTGCCAGCCGCAGCGCTAGCACAGATACGCAGTATTTT
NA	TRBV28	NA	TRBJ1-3	CASSLYRVLSGNTIYF	TGTGCCAGCAGTTTATACAGGGTATTGTCTGGAAACACCATATATTTT
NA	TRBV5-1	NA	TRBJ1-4	CASSLTNEKLFF	TGCGCCAGCAGCTTGACTAATGAAAAACTGTTTTTT
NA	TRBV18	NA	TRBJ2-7	CASSRTVSSYEQYF	TGTGCCAGCTCACGGACAGTTTCTTCCTACGAGCAGTACTTC
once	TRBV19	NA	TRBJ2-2	CASIYDEGYTGELFF	TGTGCCAGTATCTACGACGAGGGGTACACCGGGGAGCTGTTTTTT
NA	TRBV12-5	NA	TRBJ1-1	CASGRGNTEAFF	TGTGCTAGTGGTAGGGGGAACACTGAAGCTTTCTTT
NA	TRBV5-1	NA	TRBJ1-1	CASIGSGTEAFF	TGCGCCAGCATAGGGAGTGGCACTGAAGCTTTCTTT
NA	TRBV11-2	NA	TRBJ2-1	CASSLWYRAHNEQFF	TGTGCCAGCAGCTTGTGGTACAGAGCCCACAATGAGCAGTTCTTC
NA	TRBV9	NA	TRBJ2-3	CASSVAGSGTDTQYF	TGTGCCAGCAGCGTAGCGGGGAGCGGCACAGATACGCAGTATTTT
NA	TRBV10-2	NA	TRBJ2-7	CASSESGAYEQYF	TGCGCCAGCAGTGAGTCAGGGGCCTACGAGCAGTACTTC
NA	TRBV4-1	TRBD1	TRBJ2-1	CASSNRGPLLRNEQFF	TGCGCCAGCAGCAACAGGGGGCCCCTTCTGAGGAATGAGCAGTTCTTC
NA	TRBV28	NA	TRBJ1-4	CASSPGSVAYHEKLFF	TGTGCCAGCAGTCCGGGGTCGGTCGCTTATCACGAAAAACTGTTTTTT
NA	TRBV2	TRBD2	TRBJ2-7	CASSVLTSGSGEQYF	TGTGCCAGCAGTGTTCTGACTAGCGGATCCGGCGAGCAGTACTTC
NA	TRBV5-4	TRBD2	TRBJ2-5	CASSTQLAGVKETQYF	TGTGCCAGCAGCACCCAATTAGCGGGAGTAAAGGAGACCCAGTACTTC
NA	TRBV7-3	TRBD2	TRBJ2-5	CASSSQRGETQYF	TGTGCCAGCAGCTCCCAGCGGGGGGAGACCCAGTACTTC
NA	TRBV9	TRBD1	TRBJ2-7	CASSPRQGTTYEQYF	TGTGCCAGCAGCCCACGACAGGGGACGACCTACGAGCAGTACTTC